The T cell receptor beta chain under discussion was sequenced for a study of T cell responses to AZD1222 COVID-19 vaccine. Study in general: Second-dose groups at about 4 or about 12 weeks were pooled. Study results and caveats: The study identified only five to seven AZD1222 recipients as seropositive at baseline. Without day 14 samples, only post-peak T cell repertoires were studied. Reportedly, nearly half of unique spike TCRs recognized epitopes outside B.1.351/B.1.1.7 mutations.

Note on this clone: As yet, its antigen is unknown.

V was clipped by 2 bases and J by 5 bases; unmatched bases: 8. Germline V gene sequence: CDR1 SGHVS, CDR2 FNYEAQ. This CDR3 has 15 residues. Libraries were prepared by immunoSEQ multiplex PCR; TCRdb keeps only in-frame clonotypes and omits some of them. The sample contains 110,000 to 150,000 clones, 92% of which appear only once. The starting material was peripheral blood, obtained on day 0 of AZD1222 vaccination. This TCR was recovered from an adult in good health. J is TRBJ1-1 and V is TRBV7-6, with TRBD1 identical over 7 bases. The CDR3 DNA is TGTGCCAGCAGCTTATGGGAGGGGGCGAGTACTGAAGCTTTCTTT. It encodes CASSLWEGASTEAFF.